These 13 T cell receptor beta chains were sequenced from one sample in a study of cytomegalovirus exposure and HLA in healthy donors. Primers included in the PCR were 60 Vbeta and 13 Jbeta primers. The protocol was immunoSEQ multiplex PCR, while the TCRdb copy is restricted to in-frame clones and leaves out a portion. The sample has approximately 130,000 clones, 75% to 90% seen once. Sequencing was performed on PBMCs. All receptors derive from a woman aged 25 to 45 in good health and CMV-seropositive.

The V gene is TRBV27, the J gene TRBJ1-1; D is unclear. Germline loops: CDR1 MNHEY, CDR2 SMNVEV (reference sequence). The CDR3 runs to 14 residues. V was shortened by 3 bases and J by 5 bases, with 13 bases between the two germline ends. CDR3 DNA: TGTGCCAGCAGTTTTAGCCAGTCGGGAACTGAAGCTTTCTTT. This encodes CASSFSQSGTEAFF.

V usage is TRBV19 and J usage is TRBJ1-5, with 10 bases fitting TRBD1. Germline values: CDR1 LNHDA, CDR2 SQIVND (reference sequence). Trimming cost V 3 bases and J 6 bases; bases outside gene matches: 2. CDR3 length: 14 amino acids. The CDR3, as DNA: TGTGCCAGTAGTATGGGACAGGGGAGTCAGCCCCAGCATTTT. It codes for CASSMGQGSQPQHF.

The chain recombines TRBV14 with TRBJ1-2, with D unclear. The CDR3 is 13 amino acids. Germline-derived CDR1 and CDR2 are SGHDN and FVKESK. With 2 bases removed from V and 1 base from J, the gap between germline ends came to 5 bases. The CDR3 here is CASSQLINYGYTF. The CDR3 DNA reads TGTGCCAGCAGCCAACTAATTAACTATGGCTACACCTTC. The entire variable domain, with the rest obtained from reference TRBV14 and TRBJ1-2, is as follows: EAGVTQFPSHSVIEKGQTVTLRCDPISGHDNLYWYRRVMGKEIKFLLHFVKESKQDESGMPNNRFLAERTGGTYSTLKVQPAELEDSGVYFCASSQLINYGYTFGSGTRLTVV.

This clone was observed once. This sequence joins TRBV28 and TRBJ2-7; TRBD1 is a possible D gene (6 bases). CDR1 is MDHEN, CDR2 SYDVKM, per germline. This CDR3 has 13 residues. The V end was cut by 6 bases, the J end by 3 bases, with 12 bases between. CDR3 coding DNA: TGTGCCAGCAGCCTACAGGGCCTCTACGAGCAGTACTTC. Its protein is CASSLQGLYEQYF.

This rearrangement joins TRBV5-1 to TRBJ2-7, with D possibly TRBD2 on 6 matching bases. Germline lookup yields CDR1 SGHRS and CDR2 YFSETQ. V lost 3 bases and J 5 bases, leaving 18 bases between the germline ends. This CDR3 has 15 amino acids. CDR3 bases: TGCGCCAGCAGCTCCCCCGGGATGGCGGGAAACGAGCAGTACTTC. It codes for CASSSPGMAGNEQYF.

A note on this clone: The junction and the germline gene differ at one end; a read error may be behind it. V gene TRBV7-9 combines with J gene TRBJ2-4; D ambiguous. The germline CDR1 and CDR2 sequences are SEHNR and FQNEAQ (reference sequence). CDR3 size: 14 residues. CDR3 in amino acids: CSSSLASTENIQYF. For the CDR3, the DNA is TGTTCCAGCAGCTTAGCTAGTACAGAAAACATTCAGTACTTC.

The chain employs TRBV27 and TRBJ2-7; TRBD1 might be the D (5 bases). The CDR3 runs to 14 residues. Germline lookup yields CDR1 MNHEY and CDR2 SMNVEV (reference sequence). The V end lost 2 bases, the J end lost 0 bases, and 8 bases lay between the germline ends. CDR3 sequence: CASSLKGISYEQYF. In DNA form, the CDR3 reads TGTGCCAGCAGTTTAAAGGGGATCTCCTACGAGCAGTACTTC.

CDR3 loop: CATLDRGIYEQYF. CDR3 in DNA: TGCGCCACCCTGGACAGGGGGATCTACGAGCAGTACTTC. The V and J genes are TRBV10-2 and TRBJ2-7, with TRBD1 identical over 10 bases. Germline CDR1 and CDR2: WSHSY and SAAADI. This CDR3 spans 13 amino acids. The J segment lost 3 bases and the V segment lost 10 bases, leaving 6 bases of the junction unmatched.

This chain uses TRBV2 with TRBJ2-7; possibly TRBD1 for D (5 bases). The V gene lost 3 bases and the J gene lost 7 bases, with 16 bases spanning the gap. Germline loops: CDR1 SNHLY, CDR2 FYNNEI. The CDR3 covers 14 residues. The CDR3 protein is CASSEGRARGEQYF. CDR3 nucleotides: TGTGCCAGCAGTGAGGGCAGGGCTAGGGGTGAGCAGTACTTC.

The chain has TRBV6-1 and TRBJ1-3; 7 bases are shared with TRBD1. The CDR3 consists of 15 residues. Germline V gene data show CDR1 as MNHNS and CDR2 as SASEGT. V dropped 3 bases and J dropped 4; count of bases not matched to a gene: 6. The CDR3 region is CASSEDQGGGNTIYF. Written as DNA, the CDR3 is TGTGCCAGCAGTGAGGACCAGGGGGGAGGAAACACCATATATTTT.

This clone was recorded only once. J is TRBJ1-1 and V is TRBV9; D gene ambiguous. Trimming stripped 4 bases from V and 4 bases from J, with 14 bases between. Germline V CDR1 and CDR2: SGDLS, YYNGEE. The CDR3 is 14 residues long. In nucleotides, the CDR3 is TGTGCCAGCAGCCCCCAAGGAGGTCTCACTGAAGCTTTCTTT. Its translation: CASSPQGGLTEAFF.

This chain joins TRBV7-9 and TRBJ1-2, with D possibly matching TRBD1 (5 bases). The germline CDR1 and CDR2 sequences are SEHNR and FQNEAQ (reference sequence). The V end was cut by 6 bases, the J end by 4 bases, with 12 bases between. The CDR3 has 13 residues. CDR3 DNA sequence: TGTGCCAGCAGTCCCGGGGGGGTCTATGGCTACACCTTC. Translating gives CASSPGGVYGYTF.

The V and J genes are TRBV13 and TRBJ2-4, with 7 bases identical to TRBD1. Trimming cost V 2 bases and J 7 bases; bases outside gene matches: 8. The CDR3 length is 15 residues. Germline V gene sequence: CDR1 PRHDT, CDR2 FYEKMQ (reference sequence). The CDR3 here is CASSLNSLRGNIQYF. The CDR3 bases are TGTGCCAGCAGCTTAAACTCCCTCAGGGGGAACATTCAGTACTTC.